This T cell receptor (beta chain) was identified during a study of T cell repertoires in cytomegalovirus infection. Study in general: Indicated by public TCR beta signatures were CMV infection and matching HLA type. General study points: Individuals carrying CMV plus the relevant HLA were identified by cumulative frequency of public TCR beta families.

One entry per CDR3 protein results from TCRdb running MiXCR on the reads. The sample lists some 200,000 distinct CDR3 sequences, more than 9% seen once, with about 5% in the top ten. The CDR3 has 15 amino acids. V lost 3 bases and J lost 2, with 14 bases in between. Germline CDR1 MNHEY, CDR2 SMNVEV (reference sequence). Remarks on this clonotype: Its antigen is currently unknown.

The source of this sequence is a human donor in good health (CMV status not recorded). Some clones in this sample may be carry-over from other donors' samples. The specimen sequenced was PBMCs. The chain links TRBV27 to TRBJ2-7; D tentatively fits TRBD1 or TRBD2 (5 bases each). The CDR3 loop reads CASSFSGTDPYEQYF. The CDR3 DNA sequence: TGTGCCAGCAGTTTCTCTGGGACGGACCCCTACGAGCAGTACTTC.